This T cell receptor (beta chain) was identified in a study of cytomegalovirus exposure and HLA in healthy donors. Overall study findings and caveats: Researchers catalogued roughly 150 TCR beta chains as cytomegalovirus-associated.

Of note for this clone: Its antigen is currently unknown.

The CDR3 runs 11 residues. The V end lost 5 bases, the J end lost 8 bases, and 9 bases lay between the germline ends. Germline V CDR1 and CDR2: LNHDA, SQIVND (reference sequence). PCR was performed using 60 Vbeta and 13 Jbeta primers. Method: immunoSEQ multiplex PCR; TCRdb's copy keeps in-frame clones and lacks some. The sample has about 130,000 clones, under 90% seen once. Participants comprised healthy donors of bone marrow. Donors were ostensibly healthy at sampling, although undocumented immune exposures were probable. The chain has TRBV19 and TRBJ1-2; D is unclear. The specimen was PBMCs. This clonotype originated in a woman aged 40 to 55 in good health and CMV-seropositive. This CDR3 is CASSASGGYTF. The CDR3 region has the DNA TGTGCCAGTAGTGCGAGCGGCGGCTACACCTTC.